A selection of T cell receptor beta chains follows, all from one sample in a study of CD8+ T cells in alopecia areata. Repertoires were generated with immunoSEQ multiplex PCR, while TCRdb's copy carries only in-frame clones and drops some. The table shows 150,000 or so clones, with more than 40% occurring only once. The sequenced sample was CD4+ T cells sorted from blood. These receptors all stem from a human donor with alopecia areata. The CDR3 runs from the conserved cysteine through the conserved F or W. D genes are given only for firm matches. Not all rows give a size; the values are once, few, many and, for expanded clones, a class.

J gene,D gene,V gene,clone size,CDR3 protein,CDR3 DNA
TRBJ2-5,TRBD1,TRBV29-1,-,CSVEGGQGGETQYF,TGCAGCGTTGAAGGGGGACAGGGGGGAGAGACCCAGTACTTC
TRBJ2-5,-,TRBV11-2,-,CASSGARGQETQYF,TGTGCCAGCAGTGGGGCACGAGGCCAAGAGACCCAGTACTTC
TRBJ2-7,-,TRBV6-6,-,CASSRDRSYEQYF,TGTGCCAGCAGCCGTGACAGGTCCTACGAGCAGTACTTC
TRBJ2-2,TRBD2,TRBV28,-,CASRWGGAANTGELFF,TGTGCCAGCCGGTGGGGGGGAGCGGCGAACACCGGGGAGCTGTTTTTT
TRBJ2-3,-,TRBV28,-,CASRSQTSTDTQYF,TGTGCCAGCAGAAGCCAAACTAGCACAGATACGCAGTATTTT
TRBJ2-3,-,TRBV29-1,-,CSVERPGTDTQYF,TGCAGCGTTGAACGTCCGGGCACAGATACGCAGTATTTT
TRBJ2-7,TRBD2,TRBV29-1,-,CSVEAKKLSGTAYEQYF,TGCAGCGTTGAAGCAAAGAAACTGAGCGGGACGGCGTACGAGCAGTACTTC
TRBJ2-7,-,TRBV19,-,CASSSPNYEQYF,TGTGCCAGTAGTTCGCCGAACTACGAGCAGTACTTC
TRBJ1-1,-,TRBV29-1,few,CSVEAGSNTEAFF,TGCAGCGTTGAGGCCGGTTCGAACACTGAAGCTTTCTTT
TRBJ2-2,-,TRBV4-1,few,CASSQEVQVPTGELFF,TGCGCCAGCAGCCAAGAGGTACAGGTCCCGACCGGGGAGCTGTTTTTT
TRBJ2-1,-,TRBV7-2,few,CANSLGGGYNEQFF,TGTGCCAACAGCTTGGGGGGAGGCTACAATGAGCAGTTCTTC
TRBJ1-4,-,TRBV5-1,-,CASSLLGLTNEKLFF,TGCGCCAGCAGCTTGCTAGGGCTTACTAATGAAAAACTGTTTTTT
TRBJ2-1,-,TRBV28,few,CASGGASRSYNEQFF,TGTGCCAGCGGGGGAGCCAGTCGTTCCTACAATGAGCAGTTCTTC
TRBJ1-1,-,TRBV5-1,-,CASSLAGPNTEAFF,TGCGCCAGCAGCTTGGCAGGCCCGAACACTGAAGCTTTCTTT
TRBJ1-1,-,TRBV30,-,CVGIRLNTEAFF,TGTGTCGGAATCAGGCTGAACACTGAAGCTTTCTTT
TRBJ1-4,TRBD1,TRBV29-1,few,CSVQGQAQEKLFF,TGCAGCGTCCAAGGACAGGCCCAGGAAAAACTGTTTTTT
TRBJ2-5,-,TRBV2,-,CASSEETDCHF,TGTGCCAGCAGTGAAGAAACGGACTGCCACTTC
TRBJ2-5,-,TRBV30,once,CAWSPRGGETQYF,TGTGCCTGGAGTCCCAGGGGAGGAGAGACCCAGTACTTC
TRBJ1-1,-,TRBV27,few,CASSLTSPNTEAFF,TGTGCCAGCAGTTTAACCTCCCCGAACACTGAAGCTTTCTTT
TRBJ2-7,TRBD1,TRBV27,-,CASSLAIGQGYEQYF,TGTGCCAGCAGTTTAGCCATCGGACAGGGCTACGAGCAGTACTTC
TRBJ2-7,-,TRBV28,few,CASSRSGSSYEQYF,TGTGCCAGCAGTCGCAGCGGTAGCTCCTACGAGCAGTACTTC
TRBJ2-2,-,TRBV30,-,CASRGTPNTGELFF,TGTGCCTCCCGAGGGACACCGAACACCGGGGAGCTGTTTTTT
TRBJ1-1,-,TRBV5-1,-,CASSIGQGLNTEAFF,TGCGCCAGCAGCATAGGACAAGGTCTGAACACTGAAGCTTTCTTT
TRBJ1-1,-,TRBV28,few,CASSFGGQGNTEAFF,TGTGCCAGCAGTTTTGGCGGTCAGGGTAACACTGAAGCTTTCTTT
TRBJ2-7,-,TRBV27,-,CASRTAGEQYF,TGTGCCAGCCGGACCGCCGGCGAGCAGTACTTC
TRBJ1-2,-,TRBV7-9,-,CASSLDKGLYGYTF,TGTGCCAGCAGCTTAGACAAGGGACTCTATGGCTACACCTTC
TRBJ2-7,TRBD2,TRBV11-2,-,CASSEQREGYEQYF,TGTGCCAGCAGCGAACAGCGGGAGGGATACGAGCAGTACTTC
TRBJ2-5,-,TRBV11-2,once,CASSFSGGQETQYF,TGTGCCAGCAGCTTTAGCGGAGGACAAGAGACCCAGTACTTC
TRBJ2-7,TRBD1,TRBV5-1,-,CASSYQDRYSYEQYF,TGCGCCAGCAGCTACCAGGACAGGTACTCCTACGAGCAGTACTTC
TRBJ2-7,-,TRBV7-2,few,CASSPDTLEQYF,TGTGCCAGCAGCCCGGACACTTTGGAGCAGTACTTC
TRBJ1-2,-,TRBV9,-,CASSRQAYGYTF,TGTGCCAGCAGTCGACAGGCCTATGGCTACACCTTC
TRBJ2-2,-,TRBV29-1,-,CSVVTGTGELFF,TGCAGCGTTGTAACTGGCACCGGGGAGCTGTTTTTT
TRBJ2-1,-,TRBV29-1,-,CMSAARNEQFF,TGCATGAGTGCGGCTCGCAATGAGCAGTTCTTC
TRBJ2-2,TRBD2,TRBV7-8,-,CASSLWLAGWTGELFF,TGTGCCAGCAGCTTATGGCTAGCGGGCTGGACCGGGGAGCTGTTTTTT
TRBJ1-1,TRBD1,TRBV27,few,CASGDRGSEAFF,TGTGCCAGCGGGGACAGGGGGTCTGAAGCTTTCTTT
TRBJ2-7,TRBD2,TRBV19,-,CATTSGYGYEQYF,TGTGCCACCACTAGCGGGTACGGTTACGAGCAGTACTTC
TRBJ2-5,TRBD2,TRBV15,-,CATTRAGGPETQYF,TGTGCCACCACTCGAGCGGGAGGGCCGGAGACCCAGTACTTC
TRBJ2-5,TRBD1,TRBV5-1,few,CASGTGRDQETQYF,TGCGCCAGCGGGACAGGCCGCGACCAAGAGACCCAGTACTTC
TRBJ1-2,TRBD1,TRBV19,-,CASRDRDSYGYTF,TGTGCTTCCCGGGACAGGGACAGCTATGGCTACACCTTC
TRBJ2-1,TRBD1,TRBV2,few,CASDLTGINEQFF,TGTGCCAGCGATTTGACAGGGATCAATGAGCAGTTCTTC
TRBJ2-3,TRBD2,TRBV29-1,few,CSERTSGRGTDTQYF,TGCAGCGAACGGACTAGCGGGAGGGGCACAGATACGCAGTATTTT